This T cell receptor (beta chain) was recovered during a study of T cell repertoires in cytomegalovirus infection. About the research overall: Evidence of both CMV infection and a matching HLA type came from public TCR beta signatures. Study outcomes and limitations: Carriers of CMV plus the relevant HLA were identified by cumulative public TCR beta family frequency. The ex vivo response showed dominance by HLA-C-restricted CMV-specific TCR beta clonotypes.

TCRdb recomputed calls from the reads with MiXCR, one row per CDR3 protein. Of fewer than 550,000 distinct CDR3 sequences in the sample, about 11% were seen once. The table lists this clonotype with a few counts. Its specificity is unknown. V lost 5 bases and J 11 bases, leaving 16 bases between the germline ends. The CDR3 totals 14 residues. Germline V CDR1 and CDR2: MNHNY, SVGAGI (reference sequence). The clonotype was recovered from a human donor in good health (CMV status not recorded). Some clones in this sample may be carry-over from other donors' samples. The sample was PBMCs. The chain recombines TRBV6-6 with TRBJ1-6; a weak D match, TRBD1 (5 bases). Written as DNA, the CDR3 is TGTGCCAGCAGTGAGGTTCCGGCAGGGACACCCCTCCACTTT. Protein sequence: CASSEVPAGTPLHF.